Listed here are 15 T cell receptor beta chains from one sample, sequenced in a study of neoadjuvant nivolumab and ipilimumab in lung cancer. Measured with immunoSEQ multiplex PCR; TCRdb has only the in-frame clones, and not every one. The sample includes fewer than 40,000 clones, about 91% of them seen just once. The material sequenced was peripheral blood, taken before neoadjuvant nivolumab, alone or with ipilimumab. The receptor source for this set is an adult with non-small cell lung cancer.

CDR3 nucleotide sequence: TGCGCCAGCAGCTTGTTCGGGCAGAACACTGAAGCTTTCTTT. Its translation: CASSLFGQNTEAFF. The chain links TRBV5-1 to TRBJ1-1, with D hard to call. Germline V gene data show CDR1 as SGHRS and CDR2 as YFSETQ. The CDR3 sequence is 14 residues long. Trimming took off 1 base at V and 1 base at J, with 8 bases between the two ends.

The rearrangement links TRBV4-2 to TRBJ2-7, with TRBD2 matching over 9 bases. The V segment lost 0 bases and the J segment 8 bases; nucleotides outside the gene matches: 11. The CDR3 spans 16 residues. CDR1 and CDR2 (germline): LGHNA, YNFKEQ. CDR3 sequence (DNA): TGTGCCAGCAGCCAAGATGGTCGGGGTAGCGGGAGTCAGCAGTACTTC. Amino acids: CASSQDGRGSGSQQYF.

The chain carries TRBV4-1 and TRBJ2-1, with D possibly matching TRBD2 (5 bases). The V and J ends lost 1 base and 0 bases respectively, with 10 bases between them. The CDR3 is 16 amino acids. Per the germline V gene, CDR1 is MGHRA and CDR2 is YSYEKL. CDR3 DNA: TGCGCCAGCAGCCAAGGTCAGCGGAGCTCCTACAATGAGCAGTTCTTC. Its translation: CASSQGQRSSYNEQFF.

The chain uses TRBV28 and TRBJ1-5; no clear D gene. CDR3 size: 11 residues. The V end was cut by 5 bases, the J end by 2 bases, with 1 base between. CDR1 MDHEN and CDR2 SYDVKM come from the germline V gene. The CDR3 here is CASSRNQPQHF. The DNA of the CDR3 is TGTGCCAGCAGTCGCAATCAGCCCCAGCATTTT.

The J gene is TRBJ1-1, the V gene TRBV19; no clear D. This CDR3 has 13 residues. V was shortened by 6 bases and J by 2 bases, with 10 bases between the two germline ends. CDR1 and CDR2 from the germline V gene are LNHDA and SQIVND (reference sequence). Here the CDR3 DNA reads TGTGCCAGTAGCAGCAAACTAAACACTGAAGCTTTCTTT. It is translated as CASSSKLNTEAFF.

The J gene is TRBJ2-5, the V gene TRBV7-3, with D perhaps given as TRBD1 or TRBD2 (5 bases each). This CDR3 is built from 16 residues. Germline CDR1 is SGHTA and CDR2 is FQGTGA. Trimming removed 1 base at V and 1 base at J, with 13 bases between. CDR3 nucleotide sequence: TGTGCCAGCAGCTTAAACGGGGCGCGGTTCCAAGAGACCCAGTACTTC. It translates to CASSLNGARFQETQYF.

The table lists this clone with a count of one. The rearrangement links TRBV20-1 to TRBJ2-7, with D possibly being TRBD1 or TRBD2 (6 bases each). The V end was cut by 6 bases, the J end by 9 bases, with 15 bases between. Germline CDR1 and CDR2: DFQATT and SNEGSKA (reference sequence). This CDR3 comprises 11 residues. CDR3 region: CSAPLGGWQYF. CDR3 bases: TGCAGTGCCCCGCTCGGGGGCTGGCAGTACTTC.

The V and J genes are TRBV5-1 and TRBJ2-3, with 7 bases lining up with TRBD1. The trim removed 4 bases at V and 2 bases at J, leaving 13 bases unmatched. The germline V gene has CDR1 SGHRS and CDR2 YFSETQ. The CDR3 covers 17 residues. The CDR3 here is CASSHIPGGDNTDTQYF. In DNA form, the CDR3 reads TGCGCCAGCAGCCATATCCCAGGGGGTGATAACACAGATACGCAGTATTTT.

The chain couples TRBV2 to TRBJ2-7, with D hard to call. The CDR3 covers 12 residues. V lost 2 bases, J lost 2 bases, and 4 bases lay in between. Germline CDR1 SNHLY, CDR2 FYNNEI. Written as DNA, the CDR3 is TGTGCCAGCAGTGAAACCCCCTACGAGCAGTACTTC. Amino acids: CASSETPYEQYF.

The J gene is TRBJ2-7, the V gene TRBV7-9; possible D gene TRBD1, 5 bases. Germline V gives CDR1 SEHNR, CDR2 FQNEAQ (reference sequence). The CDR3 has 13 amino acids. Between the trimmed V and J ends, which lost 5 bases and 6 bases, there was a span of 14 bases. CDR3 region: CASSHGRGGEQYF. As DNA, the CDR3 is TGTGCCAGCAGCCATGGTAGGGGCGGCGAGCAGTACTTC.

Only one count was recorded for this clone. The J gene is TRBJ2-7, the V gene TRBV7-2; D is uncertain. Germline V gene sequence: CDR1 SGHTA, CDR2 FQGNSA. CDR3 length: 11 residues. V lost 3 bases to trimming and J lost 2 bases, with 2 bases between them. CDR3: CASSFTYEQYF. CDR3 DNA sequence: TGTGCCAGCAGCTTTACCTACGAGCAGTACTTC.

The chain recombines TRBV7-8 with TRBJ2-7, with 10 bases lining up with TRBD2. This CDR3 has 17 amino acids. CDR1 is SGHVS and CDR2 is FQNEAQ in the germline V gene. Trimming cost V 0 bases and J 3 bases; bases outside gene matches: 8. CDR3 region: CASSLAPSGSGYYEQYF. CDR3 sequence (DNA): TGTGCCAGCAGCTTAGCCCCTAGCGGGAGTGGCTACTACGAGCAGTACTTC.

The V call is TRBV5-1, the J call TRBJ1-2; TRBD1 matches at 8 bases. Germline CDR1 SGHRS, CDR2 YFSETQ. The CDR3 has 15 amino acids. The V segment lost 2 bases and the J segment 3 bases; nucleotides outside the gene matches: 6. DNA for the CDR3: TGCGCCAGCAGCTTATCCGGGACAGGCGACTATGGCTACACCTTC. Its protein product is CASSLSGTGDYGYTF.

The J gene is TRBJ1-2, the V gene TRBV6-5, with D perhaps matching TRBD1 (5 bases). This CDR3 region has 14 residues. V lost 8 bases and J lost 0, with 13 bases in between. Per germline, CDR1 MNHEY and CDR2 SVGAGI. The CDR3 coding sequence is TGTGCCAGCTTGAACACAGGTGCTAACTATGGCTACACCTTC. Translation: CASLNTGANYGYTF.

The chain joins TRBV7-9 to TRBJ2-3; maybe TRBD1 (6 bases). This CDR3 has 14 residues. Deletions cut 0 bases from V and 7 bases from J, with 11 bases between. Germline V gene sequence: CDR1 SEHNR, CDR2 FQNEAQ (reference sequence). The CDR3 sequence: CASSLAQGQHTQYF. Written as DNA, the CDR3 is TGTGCCAGCAGCTTAGCTCAGGGACAACATACGCAGTATTTT.